The next 3 T cell receptor beta chains were all read from a single sample in a study of T cell responses to AZD1222 COVID-19 vaccine (dated by TCRdb to about 2021). The meaning of the sample's time point label: about 28 days (+/-7) after the second vaccine dose. The protocol used for the library was the immunoSEQ multiplex PCR assay. TCRdb's version of the immuneACCESS table is confined to in-frame rearrangements and falls short of the full clone set. An unresolved V gene accounts for under half of the shortfall where checked; the remainder is of unknown origin. Within this sample are 100,000 to 150,000 clones, with about 88% of them counted one time only. Approximately 2.9% of the sample comes from the top ten. The material sequenced was peripheral blood, taken 28 days after the second AZD1222 dose. The receptors shown here come from an adult who received the AZD1222 COVID-19 vaccine.

This chain connects TRBV19 to TRBJ2-7, with 11 positions matching TRBD1. CDR1 is LNHDA, CDR2 SQIVND, per germline (reference sequence). The CDR3 is 15 amino acids. The V segment lost 7 bases and the J segment 1 base; nucleotides outside the gene matches: 6. The CDR3, as DNA: TGTGCCAGTAAAGTAGGACAGGGGGCTTCCTACGAGCAGTACTTC. Its protein is CASKVGQGASYEQYF.

The genes are TRBV28 and TRBJ2-7; 9 bases match TRBD1. The germline V gene has CDR1 MDHEN and CDR2 SYDVKM. The CDR3 contains 15 residues. V lost 5 bases and J lost 5; bases outside the gene matches: 10. The CDR3, as DNA: TGTGCCAGCAGTCTCCCAGGGACAGGGTCCCACGAGCAGTACTTC. It encodes CASSLPGTGSHEQYF.

The gene calls are TRBV11-1 and TRBJ2-1; maybe TRBD1 (6 bases). The germline CDR1 and CDR2 sequences are SGHAT and FQDESV (reference sequence). The CDR3 runs 15 residues. The germline V and J ends were trimmed by 1 base and 2 bases, with 9 bases remaining between them. The CDR3, as DNA: TGTGCCAGCAGCTTAGGACAGGACCCCTACAATGAGCAGTTCTTC. Translated: CASSLGQDPYNEQFF.